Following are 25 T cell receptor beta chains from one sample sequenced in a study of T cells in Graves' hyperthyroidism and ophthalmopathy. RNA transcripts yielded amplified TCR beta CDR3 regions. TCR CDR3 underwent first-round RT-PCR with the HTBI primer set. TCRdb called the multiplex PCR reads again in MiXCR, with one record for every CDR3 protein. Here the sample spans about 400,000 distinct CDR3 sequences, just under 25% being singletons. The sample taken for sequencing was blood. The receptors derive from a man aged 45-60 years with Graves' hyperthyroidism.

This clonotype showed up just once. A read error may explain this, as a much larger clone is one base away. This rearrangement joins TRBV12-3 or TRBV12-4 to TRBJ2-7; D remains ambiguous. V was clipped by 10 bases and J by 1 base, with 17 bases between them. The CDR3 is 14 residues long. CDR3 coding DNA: TGTGCCACCAAAAGGGAAGGGTCATCCTACGAGCAGTACTTC. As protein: CATKREGSSYEQYF.

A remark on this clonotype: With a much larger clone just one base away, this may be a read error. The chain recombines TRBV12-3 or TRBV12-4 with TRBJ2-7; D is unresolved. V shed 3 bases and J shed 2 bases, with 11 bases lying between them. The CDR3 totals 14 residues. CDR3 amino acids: CASSFVAPPYEQYF. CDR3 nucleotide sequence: TGTGCCAGCAGTTTCGTCGCTCCTCCCTACGAGCAGTACTTC.

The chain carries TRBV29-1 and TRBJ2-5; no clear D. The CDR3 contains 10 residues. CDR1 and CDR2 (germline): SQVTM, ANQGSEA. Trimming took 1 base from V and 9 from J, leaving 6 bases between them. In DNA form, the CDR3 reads TGCAGCGTTGAAGGCGCTCCCCAGTACTTC. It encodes CSVEGAPQYF.

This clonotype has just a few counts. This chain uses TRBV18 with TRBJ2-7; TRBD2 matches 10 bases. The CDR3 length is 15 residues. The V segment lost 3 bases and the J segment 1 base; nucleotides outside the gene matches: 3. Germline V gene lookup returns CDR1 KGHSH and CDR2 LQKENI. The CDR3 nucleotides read TGTGCCAGCTCACCTTCTAGCGGGGGTTCCTACGAGCAGTACTTC. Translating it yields CASSPSSGGSYEQYF.

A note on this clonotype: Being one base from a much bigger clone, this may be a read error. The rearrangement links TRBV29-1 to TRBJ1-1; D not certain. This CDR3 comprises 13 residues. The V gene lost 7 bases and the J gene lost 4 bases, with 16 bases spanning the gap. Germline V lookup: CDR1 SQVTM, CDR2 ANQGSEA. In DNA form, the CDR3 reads TGCAGCGCGAACCTCGGCATTCTCACTGAAGCTTTCTTT. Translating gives CSANLGILTEAFF.

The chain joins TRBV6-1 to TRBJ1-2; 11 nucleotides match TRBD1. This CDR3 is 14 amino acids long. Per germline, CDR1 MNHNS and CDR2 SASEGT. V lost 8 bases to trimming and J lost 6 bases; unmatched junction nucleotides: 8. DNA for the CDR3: TGTGCCAGCGGCCCGGACAGGGGGCGGAATGGCTACACCTTC. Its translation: CASGPDRGRNGYTF.

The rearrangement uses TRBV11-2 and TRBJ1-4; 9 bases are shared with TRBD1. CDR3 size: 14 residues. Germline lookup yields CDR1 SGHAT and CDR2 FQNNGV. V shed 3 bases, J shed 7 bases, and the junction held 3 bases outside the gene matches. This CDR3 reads CASSLDRGGEKLFF. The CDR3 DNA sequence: TGTGCCAGCAGCTTGGACAGGGGCGGTGAAAAACTGTTTTTT.

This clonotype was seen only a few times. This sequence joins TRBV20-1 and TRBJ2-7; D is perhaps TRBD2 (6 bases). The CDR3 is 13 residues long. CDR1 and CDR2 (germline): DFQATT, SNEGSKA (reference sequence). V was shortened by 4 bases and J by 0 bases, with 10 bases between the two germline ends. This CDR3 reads CSATSASSYEQYF. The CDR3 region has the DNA TGCAGTGCTACTAGCGCGAGCTCCTACGAGCAGTACTTC.

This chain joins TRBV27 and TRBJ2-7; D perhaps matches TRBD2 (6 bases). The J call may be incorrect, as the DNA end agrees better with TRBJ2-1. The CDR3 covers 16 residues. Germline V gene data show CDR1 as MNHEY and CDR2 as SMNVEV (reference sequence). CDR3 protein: CASRMLGGRLPYEQFF. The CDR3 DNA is TGTGCCAGCAGAATGTTGGGGGGACGATTACCCTACGAGCAGTTCTTC.

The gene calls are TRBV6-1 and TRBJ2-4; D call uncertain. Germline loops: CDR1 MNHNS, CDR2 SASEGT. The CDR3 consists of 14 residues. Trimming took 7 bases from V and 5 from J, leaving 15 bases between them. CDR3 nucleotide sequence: TGTGCCAGCACCCTGGACCTTTCCCAAAACATTCAGTACTTC. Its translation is CASTLDLSQNIQYF.

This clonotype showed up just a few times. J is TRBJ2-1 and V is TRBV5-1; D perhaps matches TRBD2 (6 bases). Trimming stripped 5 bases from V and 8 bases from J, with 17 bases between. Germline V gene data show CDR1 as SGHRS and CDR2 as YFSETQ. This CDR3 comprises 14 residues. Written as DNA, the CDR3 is TGCGCCAGCAGTCAGAACCGCCCGGGGGATGAGCAGTTCTTC. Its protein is CASSQNRPGDEQFF. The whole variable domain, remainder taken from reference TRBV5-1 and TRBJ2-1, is KAGVTQTPRYLIKTRGQQVTLSCSPISGHRSVSWYQQTPGQGLQFLFEYFSETQRNKGNFPGRFSGRQFSNSRSEMNVSTLELGDSALYLCASSQNRPGDEQFFGPGTRLTVL.

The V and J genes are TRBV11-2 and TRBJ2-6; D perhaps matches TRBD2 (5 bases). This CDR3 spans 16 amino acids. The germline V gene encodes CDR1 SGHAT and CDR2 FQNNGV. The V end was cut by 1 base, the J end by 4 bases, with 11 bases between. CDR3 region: CASSLVRGSGANVLTF. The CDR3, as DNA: TGTGCCAGCAGCTTAGTCCGAGGGTCCGGGGCCAACGTCCTGACTTTC.

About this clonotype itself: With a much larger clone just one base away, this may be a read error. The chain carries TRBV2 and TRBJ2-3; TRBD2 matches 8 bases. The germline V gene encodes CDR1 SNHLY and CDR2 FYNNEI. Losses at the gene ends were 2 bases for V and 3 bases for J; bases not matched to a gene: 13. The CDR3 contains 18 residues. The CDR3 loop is CASSESLAGTSVTDTQYF. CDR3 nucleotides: TGTGCCAGCAGTGAAAGTCTAGCGGGCACCTCCGTGACAGATACGCAGTATTTT.

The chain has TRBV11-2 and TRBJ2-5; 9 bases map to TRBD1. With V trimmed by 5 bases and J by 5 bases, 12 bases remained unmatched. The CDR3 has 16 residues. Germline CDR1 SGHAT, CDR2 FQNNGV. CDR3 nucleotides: TGTGCCAGCAGCCTTGGGACAGGGCGGGTGGGGGAGACCCAGTACTTC. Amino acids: CASSLGTGRVGETQYF.

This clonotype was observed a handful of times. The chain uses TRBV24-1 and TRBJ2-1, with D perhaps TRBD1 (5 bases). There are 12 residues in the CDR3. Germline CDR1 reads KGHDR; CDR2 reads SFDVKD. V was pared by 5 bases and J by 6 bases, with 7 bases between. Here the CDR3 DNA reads TGTGCCACCAGTGTAGGGGTCAATGAGCAGTTCTTC. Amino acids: CATSVGVNEQFF.

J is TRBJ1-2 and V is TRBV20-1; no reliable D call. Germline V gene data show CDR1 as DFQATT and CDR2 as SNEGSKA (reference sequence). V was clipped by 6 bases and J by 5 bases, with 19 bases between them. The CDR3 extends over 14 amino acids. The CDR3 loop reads CSADNREAAYGYTF. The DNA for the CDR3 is TGCAGTGCCGATAATAGAGAGGCAGCTTATGGCTACACCTTC.

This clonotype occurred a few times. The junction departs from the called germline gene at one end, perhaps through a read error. CDR3 bases: TGTGCCAGCAGCCCGGCAGGCGACCAAGAGACTCAGTACTTC. This translates into CASSPAGDQETQYF. V gene TRBV3-1 combines with J gene TRBJ2-5, with no clear D. Germline V CDR1 and CDR2: LGHDT, YNNKEL (reference sequence). The length of the CDR3 is 14 residues.

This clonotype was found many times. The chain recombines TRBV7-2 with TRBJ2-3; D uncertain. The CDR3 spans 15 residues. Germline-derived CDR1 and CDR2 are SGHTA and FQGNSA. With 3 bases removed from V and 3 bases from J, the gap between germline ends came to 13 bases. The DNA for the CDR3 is TGTGCCAGCAGCTTGGATCGAGTCAGGACAGATACGCAGTATTTT. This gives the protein CASSLDRVRTDTQYF.

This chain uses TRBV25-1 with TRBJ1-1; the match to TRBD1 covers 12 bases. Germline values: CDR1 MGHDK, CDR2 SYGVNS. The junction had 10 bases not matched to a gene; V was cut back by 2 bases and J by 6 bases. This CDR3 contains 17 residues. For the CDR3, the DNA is TGTGCCAGCAGTGAACCCGGGACAGGGGGCGCGGGGTCTGAAGCTTTCTTT. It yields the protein CASSEPGTGGAGSEAFF. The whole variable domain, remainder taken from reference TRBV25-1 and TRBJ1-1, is EADIYQTPRYLVIGTGKKITLECSQTMGHDKMYWYQQDPGMELHLIHYSYGVNSTEKGDLSSESTVSRIRTEHFPLTLESARPSHTSQYLCASSEPGTGGAGSEAFFGQGTRLTVV.

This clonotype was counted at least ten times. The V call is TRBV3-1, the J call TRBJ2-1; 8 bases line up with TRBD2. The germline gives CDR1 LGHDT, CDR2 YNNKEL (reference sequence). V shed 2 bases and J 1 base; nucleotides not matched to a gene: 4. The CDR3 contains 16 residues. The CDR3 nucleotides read TGTGCCAGCAGCCAATCCCTAGCGGGTTCCTACAATGAGCAGTTCTTC. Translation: CASSQSLAGSYNEQFF.

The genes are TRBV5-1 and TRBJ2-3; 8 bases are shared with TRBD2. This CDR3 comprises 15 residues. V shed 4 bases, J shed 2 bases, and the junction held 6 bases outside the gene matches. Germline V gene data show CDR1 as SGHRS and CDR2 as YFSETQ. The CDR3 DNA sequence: TGCGCCAGCAGCCCATCGGGAGGGCCCACAGATACGCAGTATTTT. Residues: CASSPSGGPTDTQYF.

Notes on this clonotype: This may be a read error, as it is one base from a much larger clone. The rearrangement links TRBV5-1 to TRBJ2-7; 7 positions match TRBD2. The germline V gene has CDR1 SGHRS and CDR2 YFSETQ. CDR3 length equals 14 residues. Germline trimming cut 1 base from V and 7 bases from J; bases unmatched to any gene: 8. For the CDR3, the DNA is TGCGCCAGCAGCTTGAGCGGGAACAGGCATGAGCAGTACTTC. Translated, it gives CASSLSGNRHEQYF. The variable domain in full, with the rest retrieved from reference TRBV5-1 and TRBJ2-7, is KAGVTQTPRYLIKTRGQQVTLSCSPISGHRSVSWYQQTPGQGLQFLFEYFSETQRNKGNFPGRFSGRQFSNSRSEMNVSTLELGDSALYLCASSLSGNRHEQYFGPGTRLTVT.

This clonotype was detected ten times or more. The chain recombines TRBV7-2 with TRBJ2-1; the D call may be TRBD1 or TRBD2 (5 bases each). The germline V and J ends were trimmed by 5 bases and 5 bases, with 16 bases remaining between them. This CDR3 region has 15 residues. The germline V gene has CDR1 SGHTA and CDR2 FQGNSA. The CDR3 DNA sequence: TGTGCCAGCAGCCTGGCCGGAGGACATAACAATGAGCAGTTCTTC. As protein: CASSLAGGHNNEQFF.

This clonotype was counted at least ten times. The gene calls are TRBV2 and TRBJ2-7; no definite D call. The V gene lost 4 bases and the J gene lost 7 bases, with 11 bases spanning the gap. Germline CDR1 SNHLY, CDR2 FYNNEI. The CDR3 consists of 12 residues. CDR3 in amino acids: CASSGPSEEQYF. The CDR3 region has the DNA TGTGCCAGCAGTGGACCTTCGGAGGAGCAGTACTTC.

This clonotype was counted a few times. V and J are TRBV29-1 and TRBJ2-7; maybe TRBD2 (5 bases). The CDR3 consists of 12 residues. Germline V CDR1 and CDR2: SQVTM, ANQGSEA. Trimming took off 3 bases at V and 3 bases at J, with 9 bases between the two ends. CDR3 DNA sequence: TGCAGCGTTGATGGAGGAGACTACGAGCAGTACTTC. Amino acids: CSVDGGDYEQYF.